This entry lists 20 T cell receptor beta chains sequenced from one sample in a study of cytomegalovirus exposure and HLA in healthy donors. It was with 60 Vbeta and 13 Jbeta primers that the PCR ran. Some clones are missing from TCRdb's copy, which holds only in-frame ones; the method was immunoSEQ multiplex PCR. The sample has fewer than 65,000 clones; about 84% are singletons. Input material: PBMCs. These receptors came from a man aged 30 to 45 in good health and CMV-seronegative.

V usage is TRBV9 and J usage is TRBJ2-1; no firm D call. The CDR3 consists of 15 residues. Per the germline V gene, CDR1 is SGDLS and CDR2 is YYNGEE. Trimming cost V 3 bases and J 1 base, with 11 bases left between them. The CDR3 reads CASSGGTVSYNEQFF. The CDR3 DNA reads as TGTGCCAGCAGCGGAGGTACCGTTTCCTACAATGAGCAGTTCTTC.

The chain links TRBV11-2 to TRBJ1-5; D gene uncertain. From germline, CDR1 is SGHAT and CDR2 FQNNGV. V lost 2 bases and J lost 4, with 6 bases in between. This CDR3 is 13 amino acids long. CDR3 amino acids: CASSLQVNQPQHF. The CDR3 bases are TGTGCCAGCAGCTTACAGGTAAATCAGCCCCAGCATTTT.

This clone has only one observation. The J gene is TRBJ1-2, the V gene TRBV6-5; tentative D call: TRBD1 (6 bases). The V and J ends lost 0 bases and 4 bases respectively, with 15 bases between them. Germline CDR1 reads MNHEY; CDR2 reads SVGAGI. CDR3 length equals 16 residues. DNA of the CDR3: TGTGCCAGCAGTTACTCGCCGGACAGCTGGGGCTATGGCTACACCTTC. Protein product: CASSYSPDSWGYGYTF.

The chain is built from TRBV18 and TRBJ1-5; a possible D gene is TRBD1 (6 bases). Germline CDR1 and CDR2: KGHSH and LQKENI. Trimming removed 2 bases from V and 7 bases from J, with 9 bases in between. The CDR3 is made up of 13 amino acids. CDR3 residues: CASSPIGGQPQHF. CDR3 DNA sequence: TGTGCCAGCTCACCAATAGGGGGACAGCCCCAGCATTTT.

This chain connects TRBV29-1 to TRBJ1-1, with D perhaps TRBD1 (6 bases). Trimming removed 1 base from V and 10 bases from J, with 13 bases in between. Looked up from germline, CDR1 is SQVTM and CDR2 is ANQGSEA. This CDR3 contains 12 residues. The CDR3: CSVEGRGVGAFF. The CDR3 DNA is TGCAGCGTTGAAGGCAGGGGTGTCGGAGCTTTCTTT. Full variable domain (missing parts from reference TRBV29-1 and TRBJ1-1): SAVISQKPSRDICQRGTSLTIQCQVDSQVTMMFWYRQQPGQSLTLIATANQGSEATYESGFVIDKFPISRPNLTFSTLTVSNMSPEDSSIYLCSVEGRGVGAFFGQGTRLTVV.

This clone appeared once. Here the CDR3 DNA reads TGTGCCAGCTCACCTCCCGGGACAGGGGGCTTTCAGCCCCAGCATTTT. Translated: CASSPPGTGGFQPQHF. V usage is TRBV18 and J usage is TRBJ1-5; TRBD1 matches 12 bases. Looked up from germline, CDR1 is KGHSH and CDR2 is LQKENI. V lost 3 bases and J lost 6; bases outside the gene matches: 6. The CDR3 is 16 amino acids.

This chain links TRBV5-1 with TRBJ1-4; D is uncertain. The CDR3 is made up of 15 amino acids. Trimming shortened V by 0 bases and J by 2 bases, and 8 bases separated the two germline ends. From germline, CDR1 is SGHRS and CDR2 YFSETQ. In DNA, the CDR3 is TGCGCCAGCAGCTTGGGAACAGTGACTAATGAAAAACTGTTTTTT. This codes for CASSLGTVTNEKLFF.

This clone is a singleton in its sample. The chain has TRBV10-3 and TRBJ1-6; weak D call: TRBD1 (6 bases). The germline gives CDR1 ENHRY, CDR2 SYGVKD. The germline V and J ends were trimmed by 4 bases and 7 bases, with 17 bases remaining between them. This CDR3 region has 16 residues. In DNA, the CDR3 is TGTGCCATCAGTGGCACGGGGGGCAACTCAAATTCACCCCTCCACTTT. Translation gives CAISGTGGNSNSPLHF.

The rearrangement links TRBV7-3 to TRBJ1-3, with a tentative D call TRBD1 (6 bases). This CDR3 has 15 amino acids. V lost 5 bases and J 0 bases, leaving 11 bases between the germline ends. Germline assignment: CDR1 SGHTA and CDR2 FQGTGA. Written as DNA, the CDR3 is TGTGCCAGCAGCCAAGGACAGAGCTCTGGAAACACCATATATTTT. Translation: CASSQGQSSGNTIYF.

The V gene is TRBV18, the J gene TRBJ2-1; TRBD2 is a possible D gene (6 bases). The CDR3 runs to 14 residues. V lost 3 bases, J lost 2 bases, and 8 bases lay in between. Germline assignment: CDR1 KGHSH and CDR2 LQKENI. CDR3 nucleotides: TGTGCCAGCTCACCTGGGACTGCCTACAATGAGCAGTTCTTC. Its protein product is CASSPGTAYNEQFF.

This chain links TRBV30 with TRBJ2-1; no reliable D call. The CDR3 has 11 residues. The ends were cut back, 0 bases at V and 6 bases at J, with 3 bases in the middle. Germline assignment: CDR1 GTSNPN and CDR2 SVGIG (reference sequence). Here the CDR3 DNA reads TGTGCCTGGAGTGTGGCCAATGAGCAGTTCTTC. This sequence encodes CAWSVANEQFF.

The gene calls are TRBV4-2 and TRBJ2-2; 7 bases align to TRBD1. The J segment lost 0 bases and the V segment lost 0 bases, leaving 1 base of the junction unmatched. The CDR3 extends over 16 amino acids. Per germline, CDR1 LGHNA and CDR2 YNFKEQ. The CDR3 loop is CASSQDTGANTGELFF. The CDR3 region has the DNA TGTGCCAGCAGCCAAGATACAGGGGCGAACACCGGGGAGCTGTTTTTT.

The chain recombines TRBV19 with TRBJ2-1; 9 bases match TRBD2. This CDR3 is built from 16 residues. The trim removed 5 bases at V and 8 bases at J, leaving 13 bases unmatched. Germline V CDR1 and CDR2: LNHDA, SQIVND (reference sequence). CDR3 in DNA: TGTGCCAGTAGTTATCGACTAGCGGCACCTACGGATGAGCAGTTCTTC. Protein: CASSYRLAAPTDEQFF. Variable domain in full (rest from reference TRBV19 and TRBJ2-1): DGGITQSPKYLFRKEGQNVTLSCEQNLNHDAMYWYRQDPGQGLRLIYYSQIVNDFQKGDIAEGYSVSREKKESFPLTVTSAQKNPTAFYLCASSYRLAAPTDEQFFGPGTRLTVL.

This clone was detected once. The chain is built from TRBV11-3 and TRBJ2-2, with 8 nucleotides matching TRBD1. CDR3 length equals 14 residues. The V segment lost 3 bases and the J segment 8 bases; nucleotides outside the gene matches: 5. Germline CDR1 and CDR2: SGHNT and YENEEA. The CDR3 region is CASSFLRTGGELFF. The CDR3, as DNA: TGTGCCAGCAGCTTCCTAAGGACAGGGGGGGAGCTGTTTTTT.

In DNA, the CDR3 is TGTGCCAGCAACCTAGCGGGACAAACCGGGGAGCTGTTTTTT. The encoded protein is CASNLAGQTGELFF. This chain links TRBV9 with TRBJ2-2, with TRBD2 matching 9 bases. This CDR3 has 14 residues. J gave up 5 bases and V 6 bases, and 5 bases lay outside the gene matches. Germline V lookup: CDR1 SGDLS, CDR2 YYNGEE.

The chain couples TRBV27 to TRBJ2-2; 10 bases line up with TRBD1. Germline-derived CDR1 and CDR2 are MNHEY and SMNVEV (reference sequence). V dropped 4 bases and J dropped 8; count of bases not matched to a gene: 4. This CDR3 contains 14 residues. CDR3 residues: CASSWGQGPGELFF. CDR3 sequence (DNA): TGTGCCAGCAGTTGGGGACAGGGGCCAGGGGAGCTGTTTTTT.

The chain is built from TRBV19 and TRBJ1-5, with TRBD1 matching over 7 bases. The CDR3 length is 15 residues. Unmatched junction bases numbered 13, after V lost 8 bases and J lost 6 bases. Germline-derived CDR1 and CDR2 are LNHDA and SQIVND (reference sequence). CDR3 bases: TGTGCCAGTCGGCCAGGAGACAGGGAGATTCAGCCCCAGCATTTT. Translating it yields CASRPGDREIQPQHF.

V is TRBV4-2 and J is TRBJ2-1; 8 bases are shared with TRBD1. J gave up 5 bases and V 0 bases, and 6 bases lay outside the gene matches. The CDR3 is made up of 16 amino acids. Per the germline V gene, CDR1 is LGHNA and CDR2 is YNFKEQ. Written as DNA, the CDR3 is TGTGCCAGCAGCCAAGAGGGTCCAGGGGGCAACAATGAGCAGTTCTTC. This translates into CASSQEGPGGNNEQFF.

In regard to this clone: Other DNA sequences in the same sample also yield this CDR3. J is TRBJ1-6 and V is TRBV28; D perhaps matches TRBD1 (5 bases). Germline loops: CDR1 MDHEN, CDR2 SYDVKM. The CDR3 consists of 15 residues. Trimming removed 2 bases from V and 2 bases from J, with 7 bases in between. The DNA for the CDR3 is TGTGCCAGCAGTTTAAGGGGTCCCTATAATTCACCCCTCCACTTT. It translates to CASSLRGPYNSPLHF.

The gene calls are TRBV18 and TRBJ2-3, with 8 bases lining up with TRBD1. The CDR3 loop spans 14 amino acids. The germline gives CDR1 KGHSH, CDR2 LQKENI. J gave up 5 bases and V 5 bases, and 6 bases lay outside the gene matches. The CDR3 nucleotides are TGTGCCAGCTCATTACAGGGGGAGCAAGATACGCAGTATTTT. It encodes CASSLQGEQDTQYF.